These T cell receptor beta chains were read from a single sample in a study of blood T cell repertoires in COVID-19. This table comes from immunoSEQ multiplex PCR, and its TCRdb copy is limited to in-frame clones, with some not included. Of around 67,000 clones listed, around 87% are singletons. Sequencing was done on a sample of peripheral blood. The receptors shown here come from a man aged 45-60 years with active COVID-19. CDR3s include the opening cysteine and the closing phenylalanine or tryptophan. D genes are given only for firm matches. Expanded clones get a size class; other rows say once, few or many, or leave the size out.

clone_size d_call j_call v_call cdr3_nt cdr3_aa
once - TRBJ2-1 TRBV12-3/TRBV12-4 TGTGCCAGCAGATTCCCTACAGGCGAGCAGTTCTTC CASRFPTGEQFF
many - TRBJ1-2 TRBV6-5 TGTGCCAGCAGGACCGGACAAGCTAACTATGGCTACACCTTC CASRTGQANYGYTF
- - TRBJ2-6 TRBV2 TGTGCCAGCAGATCAAGGGGCAGGGGGGCGACAGGGGCCAACGTCCTGACTTTC CASRSRGRGATGANVLTF
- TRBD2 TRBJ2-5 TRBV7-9 TGTGCCACCTTAAAAGCGGGGGCCCGGGAGACCCAGTACTTC CATLKAGARETQYF
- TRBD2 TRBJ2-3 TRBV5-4 TGTGCCAGCAGCTTGGCCGGGACTAGCGGGAGCAGTACGCAGTATTTT CASSLAGTSGSSTQYF
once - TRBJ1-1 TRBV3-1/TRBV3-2 TGTGCCAGCAGCCTTGAGTCATTGGGGAGGACTGAAGCTTTCTTT CASSLESLGRTEAFF
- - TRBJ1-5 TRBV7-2 TGTGCCAGCAGCCCTAGTGGTCAGCCCCAGCATTTT CASSPSGQPQHF
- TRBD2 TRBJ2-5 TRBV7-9 TGTGCCAGCAGAGGACTAGCGGGAGGACAAGAGACCCAGTACTTC CASRGLAGGQETQYF
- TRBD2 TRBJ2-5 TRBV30 TGTGCCTGGAGTGTCGTAGCGGGAGCAGAGACCCAGTACTTC CAWSVVAGAETQYF
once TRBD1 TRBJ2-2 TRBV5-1 TGCGCCAGCAGCTCCTCCGGGACAGGGTCAATCGGGGAGCTGTTTTTT CASSSSGTGSIGELFF
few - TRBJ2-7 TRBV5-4 TGTGCCAGCAGCTTGGGGGACACGGCCTACGAGCAGTACTTC CASSLGDTAYEQYF
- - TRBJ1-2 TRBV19 TGTGCCAGTAGTATACCGGGGTTACGGCCGGACTATGGCTACACCTTC CASSIPGLRPDYGYTF
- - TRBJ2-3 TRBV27 TGTGCCAGCAGTCCCAACACAGATACGCAGTATTTT CASSPNTDTQYF
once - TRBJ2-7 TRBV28 TGTGCCAGCAGTTTTAGTTACGAGCAGTACTTC CASSFSYEQYF
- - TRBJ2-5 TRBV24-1 TGTGCCACCAGTGCCGCGGGGGCAGGTTCGGAGACCCAGTACTTC CATSAAGAGSETQYF
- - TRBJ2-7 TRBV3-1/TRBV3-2 TGTGCCAGCAGCTCCGGGGCCGGCCAGGGGAGCGAGCAGTACTTC CASSSGAGQGSEQYF
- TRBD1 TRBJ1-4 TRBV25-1 TGTGCCAGCAGTGACCCCGGGACAGGGGGTGAAAAACTGTTTTTT CASSDPGTGGEKLFF
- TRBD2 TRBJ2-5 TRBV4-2 TGTGCCAGCAGCCAAGCTCGGGGGACTACCCAAGAGACCCAGTACTTC CASSQARGTTQETQYF
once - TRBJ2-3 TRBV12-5 TGTGCTAGTGGTTTGCCAGGCACAGATACGCAGTATTTT CASGLPGTDTQYF
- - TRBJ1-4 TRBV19 TGTGCCAGTAGTTGGAGGGAAGGCGAAAAACTGTTTTTT CASSWREGEKLFF
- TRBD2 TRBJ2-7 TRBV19 TGTGCCAGTAGTAGGACTAGATCCCTAAACGAGCAGTACTTC CASSRTRSLNEQYF